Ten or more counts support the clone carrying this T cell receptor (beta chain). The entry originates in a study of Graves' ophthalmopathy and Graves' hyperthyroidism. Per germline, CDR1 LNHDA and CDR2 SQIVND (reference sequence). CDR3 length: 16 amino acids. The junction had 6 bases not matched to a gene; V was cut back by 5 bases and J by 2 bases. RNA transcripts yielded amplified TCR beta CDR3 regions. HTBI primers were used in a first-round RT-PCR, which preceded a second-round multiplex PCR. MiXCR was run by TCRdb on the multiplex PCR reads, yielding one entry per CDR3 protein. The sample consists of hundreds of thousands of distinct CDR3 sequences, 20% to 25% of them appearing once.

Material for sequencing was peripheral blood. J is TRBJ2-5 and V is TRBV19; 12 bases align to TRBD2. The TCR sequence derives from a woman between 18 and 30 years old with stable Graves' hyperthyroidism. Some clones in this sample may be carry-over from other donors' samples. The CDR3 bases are TGTGCCAGTAGTTCACGACTAGCGGGGGATCAAGAGACCCAGTACTTC. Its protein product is CASSSRLAGDQETQYF. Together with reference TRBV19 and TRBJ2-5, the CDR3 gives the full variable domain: DGGITQSPKYLFRKEGQNVTLSCEQNLNHDAMYWYRQDPGQGLRLIYYSQIVNDFQKGDIAEGYSVSREKKESFPLTVTSAQKNPTAFYLCASSSRLAGDQETQYFGPGTRLLVL.